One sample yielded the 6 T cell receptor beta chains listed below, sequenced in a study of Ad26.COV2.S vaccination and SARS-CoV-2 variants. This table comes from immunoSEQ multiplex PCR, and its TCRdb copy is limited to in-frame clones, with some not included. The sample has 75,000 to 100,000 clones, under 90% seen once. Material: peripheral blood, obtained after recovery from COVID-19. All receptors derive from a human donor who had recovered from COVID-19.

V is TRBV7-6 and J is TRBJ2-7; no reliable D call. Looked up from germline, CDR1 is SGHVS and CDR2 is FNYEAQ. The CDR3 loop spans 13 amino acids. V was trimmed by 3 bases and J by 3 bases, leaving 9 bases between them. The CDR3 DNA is TGTGCCAGCAGCTTTACAGACAACTACGAGCAGTACTTC. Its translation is CASSFTDNYEQYF.

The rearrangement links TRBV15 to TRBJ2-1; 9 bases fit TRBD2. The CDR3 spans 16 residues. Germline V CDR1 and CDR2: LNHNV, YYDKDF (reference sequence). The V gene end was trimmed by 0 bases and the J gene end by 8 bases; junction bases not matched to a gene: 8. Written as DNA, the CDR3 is TGTGCCACCAGCAGAGATGGGACTAGCAAATTGCATGAGCAGTTCTTC. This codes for CATSRDGTSKLHEQFF.

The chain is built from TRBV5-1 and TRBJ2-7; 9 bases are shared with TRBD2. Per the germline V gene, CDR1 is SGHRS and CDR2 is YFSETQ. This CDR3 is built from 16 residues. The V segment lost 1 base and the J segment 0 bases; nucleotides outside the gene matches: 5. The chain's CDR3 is CASSLRISGSSYEQYF. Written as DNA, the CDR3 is TGCGCCAGCAGCTTGCGGATTAGCGGGAGCTCCTACGAGCAGTACTTC.

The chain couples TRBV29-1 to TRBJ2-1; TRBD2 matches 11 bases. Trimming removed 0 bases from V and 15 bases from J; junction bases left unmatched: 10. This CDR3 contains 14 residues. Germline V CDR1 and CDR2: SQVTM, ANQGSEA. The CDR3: CSVEDHASGRFAFF. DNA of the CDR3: TGCAGCGTTGAAGATCACGCTAGCGGGAGGTTCGCGTTCTTC.

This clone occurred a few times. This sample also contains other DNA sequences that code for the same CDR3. Here the CDR3 DNA reads TGTGCCAGCAGGAAAACCGGGGGCTGGGGGGTTGGCTACACCTTC. Protein product: CASRKTGGWGVGYTF. This chain connects TRBV28 to TRBJ1-2, with a possible D match to TRBD1 (6 bases). Germline V lookup: CDR1 MDHEN, CDR2 SYDVKM. The CDR3 spans 15 residues. V lost 6 bases to trimming and J lost 7 bases, with 21 bases between them.

CDR3 protein: CASSEGSGGLGEQYF. CDR3 coding DNA: TGTGCCAGCAGTGAAGGAAGCGGGGGGTTGGGGGAGCAGTACTTC. The J gene is TRBJ2-7, the V gene TRBV6-1; 9 bases are shared with TRBD2. The CDR3 totals 15 residues. Looked up from germline, CDR1 is MNHNS and CDR2 is SASEGT. V lost 1 base and J lost 7; bases outside the gene matches: 8.